Below are 26 T cell receptor beta chains sequenced from a single sample in a study of regulatory T cells in long-lasting Graves disease. Time point: newly diagnosed GD, antithyroid drugs for less than 3 months. Construction of the TCR library relied on RNA isolated from PBMCs. Arm-PCR with iRepertoire HTBI primers amplified the CDR3 regions for these TCR beta libraries. From the multiplex PCR reads, TCRdb called clonotypes with MiXCR, one entry per CDR3 protein. The profile shows about 520,000 distinct CDR3 sequences, approximately 12% of them singletons. This sample was also put to use in a study of T cells in Graves' hyperthyroidism and ophthalmopathy.

The starting material was peripheral blood mononuclear cells (PBMCs), obtained at new diagnosis, from a patient treated with antithyroid drugs. Receptors were obtained from a woman in her twenties or thirties with Graves disease.

This clonotype occurred many times. This chain connects TRBV18 to TRBJ2-7; no reliable D call. The CDR3 runs to 12 residues. CDR1 and CDR2 (germline): KGHSH, LQKENI. Trimming left V 5 bases short and J 2 bases short, with 7 bases between. In DNA form, the CDR3 reads TGTGCCAGCTCAGCGGAGACCTACGAGCAGTACTTC. Translating gives CASSAETYEQYF.

In this sample, this clonotype turned up many times. The gene calls are TRBV11-2 and TRBJ2-7; TRBD2 might be the D (5 bases). This CDR3 is built from 15 residues. Per the germline V gene, CDR1 is SGHAT and CDR2 is FQNNGV. The V end lost 1 base, the J end lost 6 bases, and 16 bases lay between the germline ends. CDR3 sequence reads: CASSLARTGRAEQYF. CDR3 in DNA: TGTGCCAGCAGCTTAGCCAGGACTGGTCGCGCCGAGCAGTACTTC.

In this sample, this clonotype turned up many times. The chain recombines TRBV25-1 with TRBJ2-3, with D possibly matching TRBD2 (6 bases). The V and J ends lost 9 bases and 6 bases respectively, with 13 bases between them. Looked up from germline, CDR1 is MGHDK and CDR2 is SYGVNS. The CDR3 runs 12 residues. The CDR3 region is CASGLPGDTQYF. The CDR3, as DNA: TGTGCCAGTGGACTACCTGGGGATACGCAGTATTTT.

The chain combines TRBV10-3 with TRBJ1-1; maybe TRBD1 (6 bases). The V gene's germline CDR1 is ENHRY and CDR2 SYGVKD. Trimming pared 4 bases from V and 6 bases from J, leaving 15 bases between. The length of the CDR3 is 14 residues. This CDR3 is CAISGPGEVSEAFF. In DNA form, the CDR3 reads TGTGCCATCAGTGGTCCAGGGGAAGTATCTGAAGCTTTCTTT.

CDR3 DNA sequence: TGTGCCAGTAGGCCAGGACCAGGGAACACTGAAGCTTTCTTT. Translating it yields CASRPGPGNTEAFF. J is TRBJ1-1 and V is TRBV19; D not certain. Trimming removed 6 bases from V and 1 base from J, with 12 bases in between. The CDR3 is 14 residues long. Looked up from germline, CDR1 is LNHDA and CDR2 is SQIVND (reference sequence).

This clonotype has a count of ten or more. The rearrangement uses TRBV7-2 and TRBJ2-7; D might be TRBD2 (6 bases). CDR3 size: 13 residues. V dropped 4 bases and J dropped 3 bases, with 10 bases sitting between them. The germline CDR1 and CDR2 sequences are SGHTA and FQGNSA. The chain's CDR3 is CASSSPSDYEQYF. The CDR3 nucleotides read TGTGCCAGCAGCTCACCTAGCGACTACGAGCAGTACTTC.

In DNA, the CDR3 is TGTGCCAGCAGCCAAGGAAGGGAGACACGCAGCAATCAGCCCCAGCATTTT. Translated: CASSQGRETRSNQPQHF. V usage is TRBV3-1 and J usage is TRBJ1-5; D uncertain. Germline CDR1 LGHDT, CDR2 YNNKEL (reference sequence). V dropped 1 base and J dropped 1 base, with 14 bases sitting between them. The CDR3 is 17 residues long.

In its sample, this clonotype was seen many times. The chain recombines TRBV20-1 with TRBJ2-2; a possible D gene is TRBD2 (6 bases). Trimming removed 2 bases at V and 6 bases at J, with 13 bases between. Germline CDR1 reads DFQATT; CDR2 reads SNEGSKA (reference sequence). This CDR3 has 14 amino acids. This CDR3 is CSARFASAPGELFF. The CDR3 DNA sequence: TGCAGTGCTAGATTCGCTAGCGCCCCCGGGGAGCTGTTTTTT.

This clonotype was counted ten times or more. The CDR3 DNA is TGTGCCAGCAGTGAGATAGCGGGGGGCCCAGATACGCAGTATTTT. It encodes CASSEIAGGPDTQYF. The rearrangement uses TRBV6-1 and TRBJ2-3; 10 positions agree with TRBD2. CDR1 is MNHNS and CDR2 is SASEGT in the germline V gene. Trimming took 3 bases from V and 4 from J; bases not matched to a gene: 4. CDR3 length equals 15 residues.

Many counts were recorded for this clonotype. The V gene is TRBV6-5, the J gene TRBJ1-6, with 12 nucleotides matching TRBD1. The CDR3 runs to 17 residues. The ends lost 2 bases at V and 7 bases at J; junction bases unmatched: 6. Germline V lookup: CDR1 MNHEY, CDR2 SVGAGI. CDR3 in amino acids: CASSYVGTGGTNSPLHF. CDR3 DNA sequence: TGTGCCAGCAGTTACGTCGGGACAGGGGGCACAAATTCACCCCTCCACTTT.

This clonotype was recorded many times. The chain has TRBV27 and TRBJ2-1; the match to TRBD2 covers 9 bases. This CDR3 region has 16 residues. From germline, CDR1 is MNHEY and CDR2 SMNVEV (reference sequence). Losses at the gene ends were 5 bases for V and 0 bases for J; bases not matched to a gene: 5. The DNA of the CDR3 is TGTGCCAGCAGTAGACTAGCGGATTCCTCCTACAATGAGCAGTTCTTC. Encoded protein: CASSRLADSSYNEQFF.

Regarding this clonotype: A much larger clone sits a single nucleotide away, making a read error possible. CDR3 loop: CASIRLPSSHNEQFF. The CDR3, as DNA: TGTGCCAGCATAAGACTCCCTAGCTCCCACAATGAGCAGTTCTTC. This chain joins TRBV6-2 or TRBV6-3 and TRBJ2-1, with D possibly matching TRBD2 (5 bases). The CDR3 totals 15 residues. CDR1 and CDR2 from the germline V gene are MNHEY and SVGEGT.

This clonotype was counted only a few times. This chain joins TRBV10-2 and TRBJ2-7; D gene uncertain. The CDR3 runs to 13 residues. Germline lookup yields CDR1 WSHSY and CDR2 SAAADI. The V end was cut by 9 bases, the J end by 3 bases, with 15 bases between. CDR3 bases: TGCGCCAGGAGGTACGACGGTTACTACGAGCAGTACTTC. It is translated as CARRYDGYYEQYF.

This clonotype appeared a few times. This chain links TRBV6-1 with TRBJ2-1, with a tentative D call TRBD2 (5 bases). From germline, CDR1 is MNHNS and CDR2 SASEGT. CDR3 length equals 16 residues. Trimming removed 6 bases from V and 2 bases from J, with 17 bases in between. CDR3 sequence reads: CASSKPGLDTYNEQFF. The CDR3 DNA reads as TGTGCCAGCAGCAAACCAGGACTCGATACCTACAATGAGCAGTTCTTC.

This clonotype was recorded many times. The chain uses TRBV20-1 and TRBJ2-3; 9 positions match TRBD2. This CDR3 comprises 17 residues. The V and J ends lost 1 base and 4 bases, in that order; junction bases with no gene match: 12. Germline V lookup: CDR1 DFQATT, CDR2 SNEGSKA (reference sequence). The CDR3, as DNA: TGCAGTGCTAGAGGGGGGGGAGCGGGAGGCGTCCCAGATACGCAGTATTTT. It specifies CSARGGGAGGVPDTQYF.

In this sample, this clonotype turned up many times. The rearrangement links TRBV5-5 to TRBJ2-1; 10 bases map to TRBD1. The CDR3 length is 16 residues. Germline-derived CDR1 and CDR2 are SGHKS and YYEKEE (reference sequence). J gave up 3 bases and V 4 bases, and 7 bases lay outside the gene matches. CDR3 loop: CASSPWTGGSYNEQFF. CDR3 DNA sequence: TGTGCCAGCAGCCCGTGGACAGGGGGAAGCTACAATGAGCAGTTCTTC.

This clonotype occurred many times. Written as DNA, the CDR3 is TGTGCCAGCAGTGAGCCTGGAGCGGGAGGCTCCTACAATGAGCAGTTCTTC. Translating it yields CASSEPGAGGSYNEQFF. V and J are TRBV2 and TRBJ2-1; 9 bases match TRBD2. CDR1 is SNHLY, CDR2 FYNNEI, per germline. The CDR3 has 17 residues. V shed 3 bases, J shed 0 bases, and the junction held 6 bases outside the gene matches. Combining the CDR3 with reference TRBV2 and TRBJ2-1 gives the whole variable domain EPEVTQTPSHQVTQMGQEVILRCVPISNHLYFYWYRQILGQKVEFLVSFYNNEISEKSEIFDDQFSVERPDGSNFTLKIRSTKLEDSAMYFCASSEPGAGGSYNEQFFGPGTRLTVL.

This clonotype was counted at least ten times. This chain connects TRBV6-1 to TRBJ2-7, with 8 bases identical to TRBD1. Losses at the gene ends were 3 bases for V and 2 bases for J; bases not matched to a gene: 3. The CDR3 is made up of 14 amino acids. Germline V gene sequence: CDR1 MNHNS, CDR2 SASEGT. For the CDR3, the DNA is TGTGCCAGCAGTGAGTCAGGGGGCCCCTACGAGCAGTACTTC. This codes for CASSESGGPYEQYF.

This clonotype was recorded at least ten times. The rearrangement uses TRBV5-1 and TRBJ1-6; D unresolved. The germline V and J ends were trimmed by 6 bases and 5 bases, with 15 bases remaining between them. The CDR3 consists of 15 residues. CDR1 SGHRS and CDR2 YFSETQ come from the germline V gene. CDR3 nucleotides: TGCGCCAGCAAATTCACAATAACGAATAATTCACCCCTCCACTTT. Its protein is CASKFTITNNSPLHF. Full variable domain (missing parts from reference TRBV5-1 and TRBJ1-6): KAGVTQTPRYLIKTRGQQVTLSCSPISGHRSVSWYQQTPGQGLQFLFEYFSETQRNKGNFPGRFSGRQFSNSRSEMNVSTLELGDSALYLCASKFTITNNSPLHFGNGTRLTVT.

This clonotype was counted at least ten times. The genes are TRBV29-1 and TRBJ1-1; no firm D call. Trimming removed 2 bases at V and 8 bases at J, with 9 bases between. This CDR3 region has 11 residues. Germline V gene lookup returns CDR1 SQVTM and CDR2 ANQGSEA. In DNA, the CDR3 is TGCAGCGTTGAAAGCACAACAGAAGCTTTCTTT. Encoded protein: CSVESTTEAFF.

This clonotype was seen many times. The rearrangement joins TRBV18 to TRBJ2-1; D is tentatively TRBD1 or TRBD2 (6 bases each). Trimming took off 3 bases at V and 4 bases at J, with 16 bases between the two ends. This CDR3 comprises 16 residues. From germline, CDR1 is KGHSH and CDR2 LQKENI. CDR3 DNA sequence: TGTGCCAGCTCACCTTTCCTCGGGGGCCGATACAATGAGCAGTTCTTC. Translated, it gives CASSPFLGGRYNEQFF. Complete variable domain (other parts from reference TRBV18 and TRBJ2-1): NAGVMQNPRHLVRRRGQEARLRCSPMKGHSHVYWYRQLPEEGLKFMVYLQKENIIDESGMPKERFSAEFPKEGPSILRIQQVVRGDSAAYFCASSPFLGGRYNEQFFGPGTRLTVL.

This clonotype turned up a few times. The CDR3 sequence: CASSAGQADTQYF. The DNA of the CDR3 is TGTGCCAGCAGCGCGGGACAGGCGGATACGCAGTATTTT. The genes are TRBV5-6 and TRBJ2-3, with TRBD1 matching over 8 bases. Germline V CDR1 and CDR2: SGHDT, YYEEEE. Trimming at V came to 4 bases and at J to 6 bases, leaving 4 bases not matched to a gene. The CDR3 runs 13 residues.

This clonotype came up many times. The rearrangement uses TRBV27 and TRBJ2-3, with 7 bases lining up with TRBD2. After removal of 5 bases from V and 1 base from J, the junction contained 6 bases not matched to a gene. The CDR3 length is 15 residues. Germline V gene data show CDR1 as MNHEY and CDR2 as SMNVEV (reference sequence). CDR3 sequence (DNA): TGTGCCAGCAGTCCCTTCCGGGGGGGCACAGATACGCAGTATTTT. Its translation: CASSPFRGGTDTQYF.

There are many counts of this clonotype. The J gene is TRBJ2-1, the V gene TRBV29-1; D may be TRBD2 (5 bases). Per the germline V gene, CDR1 is SQVTM and CDR2 is ANQGSEA. This CDR3 is 14 amino acids long. V shed 6 bases and J shed 2 bases, with 14 bases lying between them. CDR3 DNA sequence: TGCAGCGTCCAACGGGAACGCACCTACAATGAGCAGTTCTTC. Protein sequence: CSVQRERTYNEQFF.

This clonotype was seen repeatedly, ten times or more. The chain combines TRBV27 with TRBJ2-3; D is uncertain. The V gene lost 9 bases and the J gene lost 3 bases, with 19 bases spanning the gap. This CDR3 contains 15 residues. The germline CDR1 and CDR2 sequences are MNHEY and SMNVEV (reference sequence). CDR3 loop: CASRLRRILTDTQYF. In nucleotides, the CDR3 is TGTGCCAGTCGTCTTCGACGGATCCTTACAGATACGCAGTATTTT.

This clonotype has only a few counts. This rearrangement joins TRBV7-3 to TRBJ2-1; weak D call: TRBD2 (6 bases). This CDR3 has 14 amino acids. V was clipped by 4 bases and J by 10 bases, with 17 bases between them. Looked up from germline, CDR1 is SGHTA and CDR2 is FQGTGA. The CDR3 DNA is TGTGCCAGCAGCTCCGGGACTGCCTCATGGGAGCAGTTCTTC. The encoded protein is CASSSGTASWEQFF.